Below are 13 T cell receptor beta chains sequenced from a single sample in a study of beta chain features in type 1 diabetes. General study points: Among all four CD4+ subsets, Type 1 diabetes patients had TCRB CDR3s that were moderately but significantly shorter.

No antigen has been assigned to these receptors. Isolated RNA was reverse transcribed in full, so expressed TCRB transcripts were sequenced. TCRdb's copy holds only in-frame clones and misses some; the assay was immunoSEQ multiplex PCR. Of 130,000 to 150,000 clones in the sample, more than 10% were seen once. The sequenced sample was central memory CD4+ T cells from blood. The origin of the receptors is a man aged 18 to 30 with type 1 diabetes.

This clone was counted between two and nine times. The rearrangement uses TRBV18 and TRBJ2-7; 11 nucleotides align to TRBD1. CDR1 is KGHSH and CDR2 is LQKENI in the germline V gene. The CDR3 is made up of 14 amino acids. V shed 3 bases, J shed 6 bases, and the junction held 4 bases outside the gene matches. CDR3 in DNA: TGTGCCAGCTCACCTGGACAGGGGGCTCGCGAGCAGTACTTC. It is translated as CASSPGQGAREQYF.

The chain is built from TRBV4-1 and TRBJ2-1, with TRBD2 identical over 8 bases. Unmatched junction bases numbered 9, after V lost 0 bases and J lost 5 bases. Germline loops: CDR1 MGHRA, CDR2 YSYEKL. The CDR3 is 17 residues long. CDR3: CASSQEGRAGGHNEQFF. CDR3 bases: TGCGCCAGCAGCCAAGAGGGCAGGGCGGGGGGCCACAATGAGCAGTTCTTC.

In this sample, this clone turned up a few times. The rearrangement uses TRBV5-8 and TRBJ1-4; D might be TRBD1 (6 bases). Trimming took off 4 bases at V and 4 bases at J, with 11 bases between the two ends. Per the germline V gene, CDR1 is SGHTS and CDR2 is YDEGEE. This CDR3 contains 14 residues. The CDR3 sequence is CASSHGTINEKLFF. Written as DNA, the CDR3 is TGTGCCAGCAGCCACGGGACAATTAATGAAAAACTGTTTTTT.

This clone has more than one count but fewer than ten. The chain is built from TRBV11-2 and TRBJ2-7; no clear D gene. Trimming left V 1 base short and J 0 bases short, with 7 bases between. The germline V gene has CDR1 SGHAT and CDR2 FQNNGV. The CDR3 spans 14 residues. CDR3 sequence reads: CASSLVLSSYEQYF. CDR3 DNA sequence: TGTGCCAGCAGCTTAGTGCTCAGCTCCTACGAGCAGTACTTC.

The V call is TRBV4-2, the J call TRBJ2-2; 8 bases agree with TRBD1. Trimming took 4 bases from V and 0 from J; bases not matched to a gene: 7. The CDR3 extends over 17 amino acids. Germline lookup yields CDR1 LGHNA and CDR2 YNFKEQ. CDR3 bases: TGTGCCAGCAGCCCGAAGTGGACAGGGTCGAACACCGGGGAGCTGTTTTTT. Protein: CASSPKWTGSNTGELFF.

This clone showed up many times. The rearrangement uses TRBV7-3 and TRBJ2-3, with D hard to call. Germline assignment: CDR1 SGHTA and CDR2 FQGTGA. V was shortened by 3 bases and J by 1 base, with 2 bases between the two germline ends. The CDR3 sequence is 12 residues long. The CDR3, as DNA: TGTGCCAGCAGCTTTGGCACAGATACGCAGTATTTT. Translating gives CASSFGTDTQYF. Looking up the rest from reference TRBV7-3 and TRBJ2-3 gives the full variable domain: GAGVSQTPSNKVTEKGKYVELRCDPISGHTALYWYRQSLGQGPEFLIYFQGTGAADDSGLPNDRFFAVRPEGSVSTLKIQRTERGDSAVYLCASSFGTDTQYFGPGTRLTVL.

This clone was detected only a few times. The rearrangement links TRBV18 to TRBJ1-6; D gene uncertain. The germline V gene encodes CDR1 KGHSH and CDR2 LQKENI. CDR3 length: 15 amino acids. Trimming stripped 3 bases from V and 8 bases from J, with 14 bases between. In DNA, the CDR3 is TGTGCCAGCTCACCCCGGGGTGGGGATGATTCACCCCTCCACTTT. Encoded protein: CASSPRGGDDSPLHF.

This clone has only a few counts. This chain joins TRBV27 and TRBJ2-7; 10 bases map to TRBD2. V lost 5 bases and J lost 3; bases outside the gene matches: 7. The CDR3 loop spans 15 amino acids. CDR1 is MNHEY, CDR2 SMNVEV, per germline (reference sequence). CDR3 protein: CASSPLAGENYEQYF. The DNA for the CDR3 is TGTGCCAGCAGTCCCCTAGCGGGGGAGAACTACGAGCAGTACTTC.

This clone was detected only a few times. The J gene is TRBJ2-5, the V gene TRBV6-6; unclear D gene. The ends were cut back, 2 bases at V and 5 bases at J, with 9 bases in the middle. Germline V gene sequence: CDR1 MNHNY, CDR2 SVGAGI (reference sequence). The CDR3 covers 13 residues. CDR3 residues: CASSYRLAETQYF. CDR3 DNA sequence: TGTGCCAGCAGTTACCGCCTTGCGGAGACCCAGTACTTC.

CDR3: CASSAGGFTDTQYF. CDR3 DNA sequence: TGTGCCAGCAGCGCCGGGGGGTTCACAGATACGCAGTATTTT. J is TRBJ2-3 and V is TRBV9; 7 nucleotides line up with TRBD2. This CDR3 has 14 residues. Trimming cost V 3 bases and J 2 bases; bases outside gene matches: 3. Germline V lookup: CDR1 SGDLS, CDR2 YYNGEE.

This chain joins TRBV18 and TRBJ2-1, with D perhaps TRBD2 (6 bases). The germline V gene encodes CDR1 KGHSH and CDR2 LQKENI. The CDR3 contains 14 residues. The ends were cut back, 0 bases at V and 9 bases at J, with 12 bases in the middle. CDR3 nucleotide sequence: TGTGCCAGCTCACCACCCGGGGGAGTCGGTGAGCAGTTCTTC. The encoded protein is CASSPPGGVGEQFF.

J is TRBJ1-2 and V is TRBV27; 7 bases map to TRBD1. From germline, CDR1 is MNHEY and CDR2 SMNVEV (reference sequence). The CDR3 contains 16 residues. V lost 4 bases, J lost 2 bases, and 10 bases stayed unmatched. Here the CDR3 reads CASSSPQGRRNYGYTF. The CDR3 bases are TGTGCCAGCAGTTCCCCACAGGGGAGGAGGAACTATGGCTACACCTTC.

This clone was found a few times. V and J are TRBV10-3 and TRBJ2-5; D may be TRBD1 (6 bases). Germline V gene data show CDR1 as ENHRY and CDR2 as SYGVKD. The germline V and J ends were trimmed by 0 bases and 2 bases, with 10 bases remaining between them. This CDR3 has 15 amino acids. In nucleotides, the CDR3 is TGTGCCATCAGTGAGTCAGCAGGGGTACAAGAGACCCAGTACTTC. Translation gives CAISESAGVQETQYF.